The clone carrying this T cell receptor beta chain was seen ten or more times. Through Arm-PCR of CDR3 regions and iRepertoire HTBI primers, TCR beta libraries were built. TCRdb re-called the multiplex PCR reads with MiXCR, one entry per CDR3 protein. The sample yields some 490,000 distinct CDR3 sequences, 9.5% to 15% seen once. This sample was included in a study of regulatory T cells in long-lasting Graves disease. Sample time point: newly diagnosed GD, antithyroid drugs for less than 3 months. RNA extracted from PBMCs served as the sequencing template. The V end lost 4 bases, the J end lost 6 bases, and 17 bases lay between the germline ends. The CDR3 runs 16 residues. The germline CDR1 and CDR2 sequences are SGHTS and YDEGEE. The sample also formed part of further work on T cells in Graves' hyperthyroidism and ophthalmopathy. This second report adds: First-round RT-PCR of the TCR CDR3 relied on the HTBI primer set. Ophthalmopathy was identified by the model a median about 6.8 months ahead of onset.

The source material was peripheral blood mononuclear cells (PBMCs), sampled at new diagnosis, from a patient treated with antithyroid drugs. The V call is TRBV5-8, the J call TRBJ1-6; possible D gene TRBD1, 5 bases. The sequence came from a woman between 25 and 40 years old with Graves disease. The DNA of the CDR3 is TGTGCCAGCAGCCGCCACGCCGCGGGACCTAATTCACCCCTCCACTTT. Its protein product is CASSRHAAGPNSPLHF.